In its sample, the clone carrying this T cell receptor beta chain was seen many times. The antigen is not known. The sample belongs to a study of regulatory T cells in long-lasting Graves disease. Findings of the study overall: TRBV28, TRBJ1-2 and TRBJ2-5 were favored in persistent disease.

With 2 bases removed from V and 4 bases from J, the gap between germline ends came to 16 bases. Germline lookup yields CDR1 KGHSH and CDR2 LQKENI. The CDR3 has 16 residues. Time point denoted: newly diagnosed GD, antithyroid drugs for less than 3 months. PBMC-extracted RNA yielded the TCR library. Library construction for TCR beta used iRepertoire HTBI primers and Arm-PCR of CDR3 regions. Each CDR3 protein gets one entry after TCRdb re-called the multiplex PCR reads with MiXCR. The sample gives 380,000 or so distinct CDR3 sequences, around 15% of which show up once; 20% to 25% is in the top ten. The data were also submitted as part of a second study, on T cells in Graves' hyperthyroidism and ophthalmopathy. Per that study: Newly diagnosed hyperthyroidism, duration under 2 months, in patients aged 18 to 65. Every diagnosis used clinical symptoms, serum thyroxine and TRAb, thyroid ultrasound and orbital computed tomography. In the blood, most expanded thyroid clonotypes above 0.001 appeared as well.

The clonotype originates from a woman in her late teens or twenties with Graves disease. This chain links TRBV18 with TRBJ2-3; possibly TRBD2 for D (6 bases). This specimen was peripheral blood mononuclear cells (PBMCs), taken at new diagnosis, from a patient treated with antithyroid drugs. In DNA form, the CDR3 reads TGTGCCAGCTCACCAACTAGCCCCGGTGGCGCAGATACGCAGTATTTT. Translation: CASSPTSPGGADTQYF.